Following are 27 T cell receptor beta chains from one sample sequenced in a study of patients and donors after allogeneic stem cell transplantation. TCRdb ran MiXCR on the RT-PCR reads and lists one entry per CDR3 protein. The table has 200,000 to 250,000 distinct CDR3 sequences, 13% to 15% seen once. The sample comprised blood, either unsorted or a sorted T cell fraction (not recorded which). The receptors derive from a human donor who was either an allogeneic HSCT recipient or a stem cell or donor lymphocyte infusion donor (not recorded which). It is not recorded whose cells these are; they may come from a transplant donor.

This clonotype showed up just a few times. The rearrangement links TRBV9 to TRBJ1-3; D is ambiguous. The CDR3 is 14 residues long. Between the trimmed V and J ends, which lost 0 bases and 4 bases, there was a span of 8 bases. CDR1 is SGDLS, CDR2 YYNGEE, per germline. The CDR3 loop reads CASSVVDEGNTIYF. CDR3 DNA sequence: TGTGCCAGCAGCGTAGTAGATGAAGGAAACACCATATATTTT.

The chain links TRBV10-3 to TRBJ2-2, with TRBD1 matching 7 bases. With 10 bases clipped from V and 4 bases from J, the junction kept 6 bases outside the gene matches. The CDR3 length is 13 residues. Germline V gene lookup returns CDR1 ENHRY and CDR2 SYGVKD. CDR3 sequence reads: CATKGQPTGELFF. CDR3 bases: TGTGCCACCAAGGGACAGCCCACCGGGGAGCTGTTTTTT.

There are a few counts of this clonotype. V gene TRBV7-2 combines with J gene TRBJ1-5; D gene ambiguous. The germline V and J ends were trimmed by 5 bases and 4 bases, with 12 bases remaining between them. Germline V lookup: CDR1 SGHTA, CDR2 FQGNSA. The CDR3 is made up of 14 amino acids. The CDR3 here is CASSQSGPNQPQHF. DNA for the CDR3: TGTGCCAGCAGCCAGTCTGGGCCAAATCAGCCCCAGCATTTT.

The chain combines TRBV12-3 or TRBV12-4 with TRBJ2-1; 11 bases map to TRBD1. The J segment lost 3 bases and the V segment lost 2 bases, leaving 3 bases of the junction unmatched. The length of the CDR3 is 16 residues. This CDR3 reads CASSLKGQGVYNEQFF. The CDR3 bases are TGTGCCAGCAGTTTAAAGGGACAGGGGGTCTACAATGAGCAGTTCTTC.

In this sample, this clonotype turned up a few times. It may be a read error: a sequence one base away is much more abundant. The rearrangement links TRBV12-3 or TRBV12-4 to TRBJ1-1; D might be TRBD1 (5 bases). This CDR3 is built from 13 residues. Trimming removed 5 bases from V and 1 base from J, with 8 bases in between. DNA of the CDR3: TGTGCCAGCAGTAATACAGGGAACACTGAAGCTTTCTTT. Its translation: CASSNTGNTEAFF.

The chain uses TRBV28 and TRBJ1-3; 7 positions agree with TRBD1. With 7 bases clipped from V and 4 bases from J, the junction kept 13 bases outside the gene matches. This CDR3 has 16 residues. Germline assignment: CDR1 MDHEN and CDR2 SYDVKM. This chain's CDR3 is CASNRSGGTSGNTIYF. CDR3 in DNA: TGTGCCAGCAACCGGTCAGGGGGAACCTCCGGAAACACCATATATTTT.

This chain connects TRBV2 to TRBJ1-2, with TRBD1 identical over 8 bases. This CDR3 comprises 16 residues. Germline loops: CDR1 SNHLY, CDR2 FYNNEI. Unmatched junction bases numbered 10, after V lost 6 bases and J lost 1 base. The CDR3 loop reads CASSLGSGQGNYGYTF. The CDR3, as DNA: TGTGCCAGCAGCCTCGGTTCAGGACAGGGTAACTATGGCTACACCTTC.

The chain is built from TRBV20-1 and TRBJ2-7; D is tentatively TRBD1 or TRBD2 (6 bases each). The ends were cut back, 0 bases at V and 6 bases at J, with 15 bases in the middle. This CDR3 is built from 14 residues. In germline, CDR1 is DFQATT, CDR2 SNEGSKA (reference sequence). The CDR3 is CSARDSGARGEQYF. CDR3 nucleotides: TGCAGTGCTAGAGATTCGGGGGCGCGGGGCGAGCAGTACTTC.

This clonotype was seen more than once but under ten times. The CDR3 DNA sequence: TGTGCCAGCAGGCCCTTTGGAGCGGGGCGCACAGATACGCAGTATTTT. It codes for CASRPFGAGRTDTQYF. This chain connects TRBV7-8 to TRBJ2-3; TRBD2 agrees at 7 bases. Looked up from germline, CDR1 is SGHVS and CDR2 is FQNEAQ. The junction had 10 bases not matched to a gene; V was cut back by 6 bases and J by 1 base. The CDR3 extends over 16 amino acids. The full variable domain, its missing parts supplied by reference TRBV7-8 and TRBJ2-3, is GAGVSQSPRYKVAKRGQDVALRCDPISGHVSLFWYQQALGQGPEFLTYFQNEAQLDKSGLPSDRFFAERPEGSVSTLKIQRTQQEDSAVYLCASRPFGAGRTDTQYFGPGTRLTVL.

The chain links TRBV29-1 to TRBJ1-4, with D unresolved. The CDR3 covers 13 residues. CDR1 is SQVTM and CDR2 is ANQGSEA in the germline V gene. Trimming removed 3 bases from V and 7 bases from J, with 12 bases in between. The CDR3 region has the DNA TGCAGCGTTGAGGCCCTCGGCGGTGAAAAACTGTTTTTT. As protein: CSVEALGGEKLFF.

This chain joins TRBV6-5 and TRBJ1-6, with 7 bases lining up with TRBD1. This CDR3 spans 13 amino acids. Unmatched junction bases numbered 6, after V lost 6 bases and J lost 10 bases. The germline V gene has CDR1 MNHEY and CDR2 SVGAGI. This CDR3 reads CASSYRGGSPLHF. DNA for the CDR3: TGTGCCAGCAGCTACAGGGGAGGCTCACCCCTCCACTTT.

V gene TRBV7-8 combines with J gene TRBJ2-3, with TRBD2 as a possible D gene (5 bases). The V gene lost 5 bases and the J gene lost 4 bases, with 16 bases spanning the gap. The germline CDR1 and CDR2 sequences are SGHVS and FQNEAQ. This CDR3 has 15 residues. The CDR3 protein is CASSATGSSADTQYF. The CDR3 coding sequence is TGTGCCAGCAGCGCGACGGGGTCCTCCGCAGATACGCAGTATTTT.

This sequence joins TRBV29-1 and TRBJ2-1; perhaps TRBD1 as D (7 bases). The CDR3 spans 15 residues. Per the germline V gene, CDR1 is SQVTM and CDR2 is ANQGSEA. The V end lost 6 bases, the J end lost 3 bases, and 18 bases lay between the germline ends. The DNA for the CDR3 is TGCAGCGTCCAGAGGGGGGCAGGGGGCTACAATGAGCAGTTCTTC. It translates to CSVQRGAGGYNEQFF.

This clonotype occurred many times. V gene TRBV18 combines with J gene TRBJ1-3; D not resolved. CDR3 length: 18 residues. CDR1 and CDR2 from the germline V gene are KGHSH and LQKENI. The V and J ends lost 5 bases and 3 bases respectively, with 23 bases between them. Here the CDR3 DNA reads TGTGCCAGCTCATCTCAAGCCGCTGGCCCCTCCAATGGAAACACCATATATTTT. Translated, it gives CASSSQAAGPSNGNTIYF.

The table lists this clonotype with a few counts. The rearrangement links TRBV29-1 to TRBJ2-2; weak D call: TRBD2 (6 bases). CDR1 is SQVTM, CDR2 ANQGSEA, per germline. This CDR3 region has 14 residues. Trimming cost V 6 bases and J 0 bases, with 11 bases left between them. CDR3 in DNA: TGCAGCGTCAGGACTAACACGAACACCGGGGAGCTGTTTTTT. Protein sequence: CSVRTNTNTGELFF.

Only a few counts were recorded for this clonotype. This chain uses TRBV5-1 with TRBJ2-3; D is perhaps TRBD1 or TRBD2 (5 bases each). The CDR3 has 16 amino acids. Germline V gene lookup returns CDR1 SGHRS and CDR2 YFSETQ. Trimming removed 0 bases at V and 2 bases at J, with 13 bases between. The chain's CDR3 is CASSLGGSGNTDTQYF. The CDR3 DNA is TGCGCCAGCAGCTTGGGGGGGAGCGGAAACACAGATACGCAGTATTTT.

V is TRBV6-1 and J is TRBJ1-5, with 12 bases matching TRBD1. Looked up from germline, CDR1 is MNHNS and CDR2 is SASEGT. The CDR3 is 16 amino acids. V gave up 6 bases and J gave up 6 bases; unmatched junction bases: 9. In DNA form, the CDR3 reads TGTGCCAGCAGATCGCGCGGGACAGGGGGCAGTCAGCCCCAGCATTTT. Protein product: CASRSRGTGGSQPQHF.

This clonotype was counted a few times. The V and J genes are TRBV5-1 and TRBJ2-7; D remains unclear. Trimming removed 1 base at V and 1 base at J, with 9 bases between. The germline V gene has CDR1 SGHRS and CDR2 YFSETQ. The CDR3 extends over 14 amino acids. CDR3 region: CASSLFAGSYEQYF. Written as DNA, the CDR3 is TGCGCCAGCAGCTTGTTCGCAGGTTCCTACGAGCAGTACTTC. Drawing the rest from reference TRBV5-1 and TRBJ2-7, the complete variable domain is KAGVTQTPRYLIKTRGQQVTLSCSPISGHRSVSWYQQTPGQGLQFLFEYFSETQRNKGNFPGRFSGRQFSNSRSEMNVSTLELGDSALYLCASSLFAGSYEQYFGPGTRLTVT.

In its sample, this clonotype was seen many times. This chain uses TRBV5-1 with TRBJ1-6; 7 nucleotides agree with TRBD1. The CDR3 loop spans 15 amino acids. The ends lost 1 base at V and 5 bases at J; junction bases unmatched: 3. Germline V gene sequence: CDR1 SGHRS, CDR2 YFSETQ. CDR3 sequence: CASSLTGTDNSPLHF. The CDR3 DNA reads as TGCGCCAGCAGCTTGACGGGGACAGATAATTCACCCCTCCACTTT. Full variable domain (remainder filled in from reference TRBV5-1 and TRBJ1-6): KAGVTQTPRYLIKTRGQQVTLSCSPISGHRSVSWYQQTPGQGLQFLFEYFSETQRNKGNFPGRFSGRQFSNSRSEMNVSTLELGDSALYLCASSLTGTDNSPLHFGNGTRLTVT.

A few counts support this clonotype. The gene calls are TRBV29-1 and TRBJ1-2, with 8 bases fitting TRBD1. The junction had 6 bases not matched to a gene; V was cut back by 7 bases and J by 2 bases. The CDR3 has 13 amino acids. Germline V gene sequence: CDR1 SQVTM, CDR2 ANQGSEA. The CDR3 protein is CSARTGQNYGYTF. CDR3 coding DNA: TGCAGCGCCCGGACAGGGCAGAACTATGGCTACACCTTC.

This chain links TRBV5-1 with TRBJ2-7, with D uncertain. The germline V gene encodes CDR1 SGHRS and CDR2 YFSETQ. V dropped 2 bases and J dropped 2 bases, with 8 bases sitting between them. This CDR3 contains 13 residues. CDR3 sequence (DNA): TGCGCCAGCAGCTTTGAGCACACCTACGAGCAGTACTTC. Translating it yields CASSFEHTYEQYF.

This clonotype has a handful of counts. CDR3 DNA: TGCGCCAGCAGCTCGTGGGGAGCGGGGACCACAGATACGCAGTATTTT. It yields the protein CASSSWGAGTTDTQYF. The gene calls are TRBV5-1 and TRBJ2-3; 7 nucleotides match TRBD2. Germline V gene data show CDR1 as SGHRS and CDR2 as YFSETQ. The CDR3 contains 16 residues. V trimming: 3 bases; J trimming: 2 bases; junction bases outside the gene matches: 9.

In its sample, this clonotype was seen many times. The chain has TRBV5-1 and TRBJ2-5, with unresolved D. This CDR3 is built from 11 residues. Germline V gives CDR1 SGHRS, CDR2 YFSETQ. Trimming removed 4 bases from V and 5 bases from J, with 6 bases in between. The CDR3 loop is CASSQRETQYF. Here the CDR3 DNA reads TGCGCCAGCAGCCAACGGGAGACCCAGTACTTC. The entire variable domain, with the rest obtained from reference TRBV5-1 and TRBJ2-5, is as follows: KAGVTQTPRYLIKTRGQQVTLSCSPISGHRSVSWYQQTPGQGLQFLFEYFSETQRNKGNFPGRFSGRQFSNSRSEMNVSTLELGDSALYLCASSQRETQYFGPGTRLLVL.

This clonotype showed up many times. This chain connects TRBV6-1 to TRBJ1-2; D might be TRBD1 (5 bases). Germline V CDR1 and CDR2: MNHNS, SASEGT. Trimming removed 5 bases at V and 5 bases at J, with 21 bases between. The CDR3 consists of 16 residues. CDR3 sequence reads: CASSQHFGRGGYGYTF. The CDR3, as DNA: TGTGCCAGCAGTCAGCACTTCGGACGGGGCGGGTATGGCTACACCTTC.

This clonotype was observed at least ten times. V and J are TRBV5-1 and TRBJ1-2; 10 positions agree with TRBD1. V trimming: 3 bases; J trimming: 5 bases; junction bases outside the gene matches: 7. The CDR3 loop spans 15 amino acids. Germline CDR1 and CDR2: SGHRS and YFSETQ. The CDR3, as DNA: TGCGCCAGCAGCTGGGGACAGGGGATTGGATATGGCTACACCTTC. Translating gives CASSWGQGIGYGYTF.

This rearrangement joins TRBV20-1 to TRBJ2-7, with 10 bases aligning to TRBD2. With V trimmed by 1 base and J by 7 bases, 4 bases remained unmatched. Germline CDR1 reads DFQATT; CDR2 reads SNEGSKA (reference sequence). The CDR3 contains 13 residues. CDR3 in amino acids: CSARVTSGKEQYF. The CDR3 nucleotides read TGCAGTGCTAGAGTCACTAGCGGGAAGGAGCAGTACTTC.

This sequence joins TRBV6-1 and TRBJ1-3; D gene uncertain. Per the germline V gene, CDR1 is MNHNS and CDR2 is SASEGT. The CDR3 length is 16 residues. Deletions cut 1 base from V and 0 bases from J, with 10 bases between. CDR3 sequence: CASSEGRASSGNTIYF. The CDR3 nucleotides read TGTGCCAGCAGTGAAGGGAGAGCAAGCTCTGGAAACACCATATATTTT.